This TCR beta chain was profiled in a study of blood T cell repertoires in COVID-19. This clone appeared a few times. The repertoire was sequenced with immunoSEQ multiplex PCR; TCRdb's copy has only in-frame clones and lacks some. The data contain 150,000 to 200,000 clones, roughly 85% of them singletons. V gave up 4 bases and J gave up 0 bases, with 15 bases separating them. The CDR3 contains 16 residues. Germline V CDR1 and CDR2: GTSNPN, SVGIG (reference sequence). The receptor comes from a woman aged 80 or older with acute or convalescent COVID-19. Material for sequencing was peripheral blood. J is TRBJ2-2 and V is TRBV30; D ambiguous. The chain's CDR3 is CAWNGRSTANTGELFF. CDR3 DNA sequence: TGTGCCTGGAACGGCAGGTCGACGGCGAACACCGGGGAGCTGTTTTTT.